Presented here are 28 T cell receptor beta chains from one specimen sequenced in a study of vaccination and CD4 T cells after COVID-19. Their target antigens are unknown. This sample's treatment: approximately nine-day PBMC culture with coronavirus spike peptide pools or control peptides (ViraFEST assay). With the Oncomine TCR Beta short-read assay, DNA from cultured CD4+ T cells was sequenced. TCRdb itself ran the PCR reads through MiXCR, one entry per CDR3 protein. This table holds fewer than 15,000 distinct CDR3 sequences, 50% to 65% found once. The specimen was cultured CD4+ T cells from blood, collected after SARS-CoV-2 vaccination. All receptors derive from a human donor with COVID-19.

The V call is TRBV10-3, the J call TRBJ2-5, with 7 nucleotides matching TRBD1. The V gene end was trimmed by 6 bases and the J gene end by 1 base; junction bases not matched to a gene: 5. This CDR3 has 14 residues. The V gene's germline CDR1 is ENHRY and CDR2 SYGVKD. The CDR3 region has the DNA TGTGCCATCAGCCCCGGGACAGCCCAAGAGACCCAGTACTTC. Protein sequence: CAISPGTAQETQYF.

For this clonotype: The junction differs from germline at one of its ends, possibly a read error. The chain links TRBV5-8 to TRBJ1-1; 7 nucleotides match TRBD1. The CDR3 consists of 12 residues. Per germline, CDR1 SGHTS and CDR2 YDEGEE. CDR3 nucleotide sequence: TGTGCCAGCAGCTTGTTCAGGGCTCGGGGACAGTTT. This gives the protein CASSLFRARGQF.

In this sample, this clonotype turned up a few times. The rearrangement links TRBV12-5 to TRBJ2-5, with unresolved D. Germline CDR1 reads LGHNT; CDR2 reads FRNRAP. Trimming took 1 base from V and 4 from J, leaving 4 bases between them. This CDR3 region has 12 residues. Here the CDR3 reads CASGLGPETQYF. For the CDR3, the DNA is TGTGCTAGTGGTTTGGGACCAGAGACCCAGTACTTC. The full variable domain, rest sourced from reference TRBV12-5 and TRBJ2-5, is DARVTQTPRHKVTEMGQEVTMRCQPILGHNTVFWYRQTMMQGLELLAYFRNRAPLDDSGMPKDRFSAEMPDATLATLKIQPSEPRDSAVYFCASGLGPETQYFGPGTRLLVL.

CDR3 in DNA: TGTGCCACCAGCAGAACAGACAGGCCTTACGAGCAGTACTTC. Its protein is CATSRTDRPYEQYF. V usage is TRBV15 and J usage is TRBJ2-7; possible D gene TRBD1, 6 bases. Germline values: CDR1 LNHNV, CDR2 YYDKDF (reference sequence). The length of the CDR3 is 14 residues. V was clipped by 2 bases and J by 4 bases, with 12 bases between them.

The chain has TRBV7-9 and TRBJ1-4, with D possibly matching TRBD1 (5 bases). Germline CDR1 SEHNR, CDR2 FQNEAQ (reference sequence). CDR3 length: 15 amino acids. The V and J ends lost 1 base and 4 bases respectively, with 10 bases between them. DNA of the CDR3: TGTGCCAGCAGCTTAGGCACAGGCCTTAATGAAAAACTGTTTTTT. Protein product: CASSLGTGLNEKLFF.

The chain is built from TRBV30 and TRBJ1-2; D remains ambiguous. Germline-derived CDR1 and CDR2 are GTSNPN and SVGIG (reference sequence). V was clipped by 2 bases and J by 3 bases, with 10 bases between them. CDR3 length: 13 residues. DNA of the CDR3: TGTGCCTGGAGTCATCCTGGGGACTATGGCTACACCTTC. Translation: CAWSHPGDYGYTF.

This clonotype is termed medium-sized. The chain has TRBV27 and TRBJ1-2, with TRBD1 matching 10 bases. The CDR3 spans 17 residues. After removal of 6 bases from V and 4 bases from J, the junction contained 14 bases not matched to a gene. The germline V gene encodes CDR1 MNHEY and CDR2 SMNVEV (reference sequence). The chain's CDR3 is CASRYGGTGDDIYGYTF. DNA for the CDR3: TGTGCCAGCAGGTACGGGGGGACAGGGGACGATATCTATGGCTACACCTTC.

This sequence joins TRBV11-2 and TRBJ1-1; TRBD1 matches 9 bases. CDR1 is SGHAT and CDR2 is FQNNGV in the germline V gene. Losses at the gene ends were 5 bases for V and 4 bases for J; bases not matched to a gene: 8. The CDR3 contains 15 residues. The CDR3 sequence: CASSQGTGKATEAFF. In nucleotides, the CDR3 is TGTGCCAGCAGCCAGGGGACAGGGAAGGCCACTGAAGCTTTCTTT.

The chain is built from TRBV6-1 and TRBJ1-4; 9 nucleotides agree with TRBD1. Germline CDR1 MNHNS, CDR2 SASEGT. The V gene end was trimmed by 6 bases and the J gene end by 8 bases; junction bases not matched to a gene: 10. The CDR3 extends over 15 amino acids. This CDR3 reads CASSNPGQGGEKLFF. For the CDR3, the DNA is TGTGCCAGCAGCAATCCGGGACAGGGAGGAGAAAAACTGTTTTTT.

CDR3 amino acids: CSARIGTVKYEQYF. The CDR3 DNA reads TGCAGTGCTAGAATAGGGACGGTGAAATACGAGCAGTACTTC. This chain uses TRBV20-1 with TRBJ2-7, with D possibly called TRBD1 or TRBD2 (5 bases each). The CDR3 is made up of 14 amino acids. The germline V gene encodes CDR1 DFQATT and CDR2 SNEGSKA (reference sequence). The V and J ends lost 2 bases and 4 bases respectively, with 15 bases between them.

The chain couples TRBV6-1 to TRBJ1-3; D not resolved. Germline V gives CDR1 MNHNS, CDR2 SASEGT. The CDR3 is made up of 15 amino acids. V shed 4 bases and J shed 4 bases, with 14 bases lying between them. This CDR3 reads CASSVPRLTGNTIYF. CDR3 nucleotides: TGTGCCAGCAGTGTGCCCCGACTCACAGGAAACACCATATATTTT.

This clonotype occurred a few times. The chain carries TRBV18 and TRBJ2-5; TRBD2 might be the D (6 bases). Trimming pared 1 base from V and 5 bases from J, leaving 17 bases between. CDR3 length: 16 amino acids. Germline lookup yields CDR1 KGHSH and CDR2 LQKENI. The CDR3 here is CASSPLPRGGEETQYF. In DNA, the CDR3 is TGTGCCAGCTCACCACTTCCCCGGGGAGGTGAGGAGACCCAGTACTTC.

This chain uses TRBV4-2 with TRBJ1-1; D is possibly TRBD1 (5 bases). Germline V gene sequence: CDR1 LGHNA, CDR2 YNFKEQ. V was shortened by 1 base and J by 5 bases, with 14 bases between the two germline ends. This CDR3 is built from 15 residues. The CDR3, as DNA: TGTGCCAGCAGCCAAGGGGTCAGGGCGGGGACTGAAGCTTTCTTT. It encodes CASSQGVRAGTEAFF.

V is TRBV5-4 and J is TRBJ1-2; 7 bases line up with TRBD1. The CDR3 length is 14 residues. Trimming took 4 bases from V and 4 from J; bases not matched to a gene: 7. The V gene's germline CDR1 is SGHNT and CDR2 YYREEE (reference sequence). As DNA, the CDR3 is TGTGCCAGCAGCATAGGGACAGAAACCTATGGCTACACCTTC. This sequence encodes CASSIGTETYGYTF.

This clonotype has a handful of counts. This chain connects TRBV20-1 to TRBJ2-3, with 9 bases fitting TRBD2. The CDR3 spans 15 residues. Trimming took 0 bases from V and 5 from J; bases not matched to a gene: 6. The germline CDR1 and CDR2 sequences are DFQATT and SNEGSKA (reference sequence). The CDR3 spells CSARDGGGAGDTQYF. The CDR3 DNA reads as TGCAGTGCTAGAGATGGCGGGGGGGCGGGAGATACGCAGTATTTT.

The gene calls are TRBV7-8 and TRBJ1-6; the D gene is possibly TRBD1 (5 bases). In germline, CDR1 is SGHVS, CDR2 FQNEAQ. This CDR3 has 13 residues. Trimming removed 5 bases from V and 8 bases from J, with 10 bases in between. The CDR3 is CASSRDPDSPLHF. Written as DNA, the CDR3 is TGTGCCAGCAGCCGGGACCCGGATTCACCCCTCCACTTT.

The chain combines TRBV6-2 or TRBV6-3 with TRBJ1-6; D gene unclear. Germline lookup yields CDR1 MNHEY and CDR2 SVGEGT. The CDR3 totals 12 residues. Trimming shortened V by 6 bases and J by 10 bases, and 10 bases separated the two germline ends. CDR3 DNA: TGTGCCAGCAGAGAGCCGGGCTCACCCCTCCACTTT. Its translation is CASREPGSPLHF.

The genes are TRBV12-3 or TRBV12-4 and TRBJ1-5; the D is unclear. The CDR3 has 15 amino acids. V was cut by 5 bases and J by 4 bases, with 15 bases left in between. The CDR3 sequence: CASSGGRTFNQPQHF. The DNA of the CDR3 is TGTGCCAGCAGTGGAGGGAGAACCTTTAATCAGCCCCAGCATTTT.

This clonotype is medium-sized in the sample. Here the CDR3 DNA reads TGTGCCAGCAGCTTGGGACTAGCGGGAACTAATGAGCAGTTCTTC. This translates into CASSLGLAGTNEQFF. The chain combines TRBV5-8 with TRBJ2-1, with 11 bases identical to TRBD2. The CDR3 runs 15 residues. The J segment lost 7 bases and the V segment lost 0 bases, leaving 3 bases of the junction unmatched. The germline CDR1 and CDR2 sequences are SGHTS and YDEGEE.

The V and J genes are TRBV20-1 and TRBJ2-7; 10 nucleotides agree with TRBD2. Germline-derived CDR1 and CDR2 are DFQATT and SNEGSKA (reference sequence). Unmatched junction bases numbered 10, after V lost 7 bases and J lost 4 bases. This CDR3 contains 14 residues. CDR3 DNA: TGCAGTGTCAGAGTCGGGACTAGCGCGTACGAGCAGTACTTC. The encoded protein is CSVRVGTSAYEQYF.

The rearrangement links TRBV19 to TRBJ1-1; TRBD1 might be the D (6 bases). This CDR3 spans 14 amino acids. The germline V gene has CDR1 LNHDA and CDR2 SQIVND (reference sequence). Between the trimmed V and J ends, which lost 6 bases and 3 bases, there was a span of 14 bases. CDR3 sequence (DNA): TGTGCCAGTAGATGGGGGGGCGTCGACACTGAAGCTTTCTTT. This codes for CASRWGGVDTEAFF.

J is TRBJ1-6 and V is TRBV12-3 or TRBV12-4; 8 nucleotides match TRBD1. The CDR3 has 13 amino acids. V was clipped by 6 bases and J by 8 bases; unmatched bases: 3. The chain's CDR3 is CASRTGGDSPLHF. The CDR3 DNA is TGTGCCAGCAGAACAGGGGGAGATTCACCCCTCCACTTT.

The chain recombines TRBV7-3 with TRBJ2-6, with TRBD2 matching over 11 bases. V gave up 3 bases and J gave up 0 bases; unmatched junction bases: 7. This CDR3 is built from 19 residues. Germline assignment: CDR1 SGHTA and CDR2 FQGTGA. The chain's CDR3 is CASSLIGLAGSSGANVLTF. CDR3 in DNA: TGTGCCAGCAGCTTGATCGGACTAGCGGGTAGCTCTGGGGCCAACGTCCTGACTTTC.

The chain carries TRBV15 and TRBJ2-6, with 9 nucleotides matching TRBD1. CDR1 and CDR2 from the germline V gene are LNHNV and YYDKDF (reference sequence). This CDR3 has 21 residues. V shed 1 base, J shed 0 bases, and the junction held 13 bases outside the gene matches. In DNA form, the CDR3 reads TGTGCCACCAGCAGAGTCCCTTTTAGGACAGGGGAAATCTCTGGGGCCAACGTCCTGACTTTC. This gives the protein CATSRVPFRTGEISGANVLTF.

The chain employs TRBV19 and TRBJ1-5, with 7 bases lining up with TRBD1. Trimming at V came to 7 bases and at J to 3 bases, leaving 21 bases not matched to a gene. The CDR3 is made up of 19 amino acids. The germline CDR1 and CDR2 sequences are LNHDA and SQIVND (reference sequence). In DNA form, the CDR3 reads TGTGCCAGTAACGTCGGAACAGGGGTTCAGAAGGGTCTCAATCAGCCCCAGCATTTT. This gives the protein CASNVGTGVQKGLNQPQHF.

The rearrangement joins TRBV2 to TRBJ2-5; D might be TRBD1 (5 bases). The germline V gene encodes CDR1 SNHLY and CDR2 FYNNEI. V lost 2 bases and J lost 0, with 10 bases in between. The CDR3 has 15 residues. CDR3 amino acids: CASSETRVYQETQYF. Written as DNA, the CDR3 is TGTGCCAGCAGTGAAACCAGGGTGTACCAAGAGACCCAGTACTTC.

This sequence joins TRBV6-5 and TRBJ2-2; no reliable D call. The CDR3 is 13 amino acids. V was cut by 2 bases and J by 5 bases, with 6 bases left in between. The germline V gene encodes CDR1 MNHEY and CDR2 SVGAGI. In DNA form, the CDR3 reads TGTGCCAGCAGTTACCCGGAAACCGGGGAGCTGTTTTTT. Translating gives CASSYPETGELFF.

The chain couples TRBV6-2 or TRBV6-3 to TRBJ1-3, with TRBD1 matching over 11 bases. This CDR3 has 15 amino acids. Germline loops: CDR1 MNHEY, CDR2 SVGEGT. V gave up 6 bases and J gave up 4 bases; unmatched junction bases: 5. The DNA of the CDR3 is TGTGCCAGCAGCGGGGACAGGGGGAAAGGAAACACCATATATTTT. Translating it yields CASSGDRGKGNTIYF.